This T cell receptor (beta chain) appears in the sequencing data of a study of breast tumors, draining lymph nodes, adjacent tissues. TCRdb called the multiplex PCR reads again in MiXCR, with one record for every CDR3 protein. This sample has approximately 140,000 distinct CDR3 sequences, with 32% found just once. Germline V gene lookup returns CDR1 SGHDT and CDR2 YYEEEE. V lost 1 base and J lost 6, with 10 bases in between. The CDR3 has 14 amino acids. This clonotype was observed many times. Its matching antigen is unknown. The lymph nodes were axillary draining lymph nodes from breast cancer patients. The study, taken as a whole, reports: Data only fit, rather than demonstrated, lymph node origin of most tumor T cells. Most tumor T cells seemingly derive from lymph node, then expand in tumor. Tumor repertoires ranked between lymph nodes and nontumor tissue in diversity, with V and J gene preferences. Luminal-like breast cancer showed significantly higher tumor–nontumor repertoire similarity than basal-like.

The chain links TRBV5-6 to TRBJ1-4; TRBD1 is a possible D gene (5 bases). This TCR was sampled from a female donor with breast cancer. Some clones in this sample may be carry-over from other donors' samples. The specimen was axillary lymph node tissue. In DNA form, the CDR3 reads TGTGCCAGCAGCTTGCCGGGGACCGATGAAAAACTGTTTTTT. Translating gives CASSLPGTDEKLFF.